This T cell receptor beta chain comes out of a study of OX40 agonist ivuxolimab in advanced cancers. Study-level results: CD8+ T cells were the subset that, on average, had more expanded clones than CD4+.

As to this clone: Its antigen is not known.

Germline V CDR1 and CDR2: MGHRA, YSYEKL. J was trimmed by 0 bases and V by 4 bases; bases with no gene match: 5. The CDR3 has 16 amino acids. Data came from immunoSEQ multiplex PCR; TCRdb stores just in-frame clones and leaves some out. The data hold tens of thousands of clones, with roughly 89% observed a single time. This sample comprised CD4+ or CD8+ T cells sorted from blood, obtained in a trial of the OX40 agonist ivuxolimab. The sequence was collected from an adult with an advanced solid tumor such as melanoma, head and neck, liver or kidney cancer. The chain links TRBV4-1 to TRBJ2-2; TRBD2 matches 7 bases. CDR3 sequence (DNA): TGCGCCAGCAGCCCAGGCCGGGGGGCGAACACCGGGGAGCTGTTTTTT. This translates into CASSPGRGANTGELFF.